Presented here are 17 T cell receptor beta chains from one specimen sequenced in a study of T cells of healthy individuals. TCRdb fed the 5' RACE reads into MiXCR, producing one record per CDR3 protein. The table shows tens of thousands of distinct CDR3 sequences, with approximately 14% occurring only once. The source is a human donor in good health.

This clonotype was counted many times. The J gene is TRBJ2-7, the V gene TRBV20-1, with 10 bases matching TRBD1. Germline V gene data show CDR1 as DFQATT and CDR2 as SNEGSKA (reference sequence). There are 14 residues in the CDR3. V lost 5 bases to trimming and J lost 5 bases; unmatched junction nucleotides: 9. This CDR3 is CSAEPPDRGDEQYF. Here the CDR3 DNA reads TGCAGTGCTGAACCCCCGGACAGGGGGGACGAGCAGTACTTC.

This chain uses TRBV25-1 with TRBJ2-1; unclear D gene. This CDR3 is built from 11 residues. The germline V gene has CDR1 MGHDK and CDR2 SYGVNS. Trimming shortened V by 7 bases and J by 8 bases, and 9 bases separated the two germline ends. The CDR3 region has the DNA TGTGCCAGCACTTACTTGGATGAGCAGTTCTTC. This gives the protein CASTYLDEQFF.

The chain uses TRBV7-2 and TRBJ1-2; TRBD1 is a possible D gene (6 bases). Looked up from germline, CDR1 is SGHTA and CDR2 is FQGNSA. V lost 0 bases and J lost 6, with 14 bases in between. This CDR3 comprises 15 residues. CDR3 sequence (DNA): TGTGCCAGCAGCTTAGCGGGCGGCAGGGGTAATGGCTACACCTTC. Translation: CASSLAGGRGNGYTF.

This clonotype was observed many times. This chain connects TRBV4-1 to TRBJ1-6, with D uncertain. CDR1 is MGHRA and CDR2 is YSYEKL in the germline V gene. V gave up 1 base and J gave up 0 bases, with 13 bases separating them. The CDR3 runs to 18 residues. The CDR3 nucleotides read TGCGCCAGCAGCCAAGGCGGCCTCCAAGCCTCCTATAATTCACCCCTCCACTTT. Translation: CASSQGGLQASYNSPLHF.

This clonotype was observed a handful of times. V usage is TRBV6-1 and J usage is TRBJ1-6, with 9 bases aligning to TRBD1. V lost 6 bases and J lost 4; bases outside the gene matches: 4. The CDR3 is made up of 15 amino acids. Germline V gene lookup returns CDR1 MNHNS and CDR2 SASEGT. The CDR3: CASRTGQGYNSPLHF. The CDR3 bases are TGTGCCAGCAGGACGGGACAGGGTTATAATTCACCCCTCCACTTT.

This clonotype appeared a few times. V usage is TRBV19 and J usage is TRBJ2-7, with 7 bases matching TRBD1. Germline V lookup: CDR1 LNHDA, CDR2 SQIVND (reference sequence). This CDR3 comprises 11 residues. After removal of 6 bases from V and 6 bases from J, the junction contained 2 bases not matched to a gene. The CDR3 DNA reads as TGTGCCAGTAGACAGGGGTCCGAGCAGTACTTC. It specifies CASRQGSEQYF.

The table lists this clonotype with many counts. The CDR3 loop is CAWKGGIIPEAFF. CDR3 in DNA: TGTGCCTGGAAGGGGGGGATTATCCCTGAAGCTTTCTTT. The chain uses TRBV30 and TRBJ1-1; D is perhaps TRBD1 (6 bases). This CDR3 has 13 residues. Between the trimmed V and J ends, which lost 4 bases and 6 bases, there was a span of 15 bases. CDR1 and CDR2 (germline): GTSNPN, SVGIG (reference sequence).

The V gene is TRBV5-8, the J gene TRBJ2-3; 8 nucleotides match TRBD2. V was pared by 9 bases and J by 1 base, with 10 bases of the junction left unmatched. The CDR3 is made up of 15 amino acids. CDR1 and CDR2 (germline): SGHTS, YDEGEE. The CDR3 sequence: CATQRGPIGTDTQYF. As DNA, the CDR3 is TGTGCCACCCAGCGGGGGCCCATCGGCACAGATACGCAGTATTTT.

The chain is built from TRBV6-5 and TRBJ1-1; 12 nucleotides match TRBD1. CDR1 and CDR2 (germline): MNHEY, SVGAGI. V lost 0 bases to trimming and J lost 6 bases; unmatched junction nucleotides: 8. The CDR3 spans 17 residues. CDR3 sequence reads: CASSYSGTGGGIAEAFF. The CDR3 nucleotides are TGTGCCAGCAGTTACTCAGGGACAGGGGGCGGTATCGCTGAAGCTTTCTTT.

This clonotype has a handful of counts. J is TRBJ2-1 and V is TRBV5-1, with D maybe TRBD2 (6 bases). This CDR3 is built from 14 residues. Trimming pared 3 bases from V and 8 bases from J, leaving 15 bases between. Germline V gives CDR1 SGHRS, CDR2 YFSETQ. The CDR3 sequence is CASSSRGFMYEQFF. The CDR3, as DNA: TGCGCCAGCAGCTCCCGGGGGTTTATGTATGAGCAGTTCTTC.

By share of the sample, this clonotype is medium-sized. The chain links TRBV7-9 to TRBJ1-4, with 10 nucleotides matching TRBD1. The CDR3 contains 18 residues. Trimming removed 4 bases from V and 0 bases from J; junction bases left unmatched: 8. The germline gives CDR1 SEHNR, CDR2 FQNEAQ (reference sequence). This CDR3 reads CASSYRTGGSPTNEKLFF. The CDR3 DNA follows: TGTGCCAGCAGCTATAGGACAGGGGGTTCACCAACTAATGAAAAACTGTTTTTT.

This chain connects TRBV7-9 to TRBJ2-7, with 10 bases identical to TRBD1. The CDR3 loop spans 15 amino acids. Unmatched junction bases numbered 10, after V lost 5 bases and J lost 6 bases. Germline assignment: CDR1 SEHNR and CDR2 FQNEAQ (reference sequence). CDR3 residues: CASSPGGTGEFEQYF. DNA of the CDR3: TGTGCCAGCAGCCCCGGCGGGACAGGGGAGTTCGAGCAGTACTTC.

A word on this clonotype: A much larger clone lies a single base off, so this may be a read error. The DNA for the CDR3 is TGTGCCTGGAGTGAGGGTCTGGAGACTAGACAGTTCTTC. Protein product: CAWSEGLETRQFF. V gene TRBV30 combines with J gene TRBJ2-1; the D gene is possibly TRBD2 (6 bases). Trimming pared 1 base from V and 13 bases from J, leaving 17 bases between. Per germline, CDR1 GTSNPN and CDR2 SVGIG (reference sequence). This CDR3 spans 13 amino acids.

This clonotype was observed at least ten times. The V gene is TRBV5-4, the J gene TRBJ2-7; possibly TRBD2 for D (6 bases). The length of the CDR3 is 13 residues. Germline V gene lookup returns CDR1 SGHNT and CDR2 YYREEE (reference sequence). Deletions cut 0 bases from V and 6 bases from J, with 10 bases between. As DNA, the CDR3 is TGTGCCAGCAGCTTGGCGGGAGCGATCGAGCAGTACTTC. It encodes CASSLAGAIEQYF.

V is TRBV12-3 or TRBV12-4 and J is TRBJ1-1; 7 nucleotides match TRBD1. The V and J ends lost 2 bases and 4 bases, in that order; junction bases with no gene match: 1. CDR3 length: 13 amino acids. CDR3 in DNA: TGTGCCAGCAGTTTACAGGGGGGCACTGAAGCTTTCTTT. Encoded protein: CASSLQGGTEAFF.

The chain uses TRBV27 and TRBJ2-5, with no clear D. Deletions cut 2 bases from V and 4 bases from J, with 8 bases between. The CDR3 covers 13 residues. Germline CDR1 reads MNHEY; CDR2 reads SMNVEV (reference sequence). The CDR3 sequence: CASSLIGRETQYF. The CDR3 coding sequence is TGTGCCAGCAGTTTAATAGGGCGAGAGACCCAGTACTTC.

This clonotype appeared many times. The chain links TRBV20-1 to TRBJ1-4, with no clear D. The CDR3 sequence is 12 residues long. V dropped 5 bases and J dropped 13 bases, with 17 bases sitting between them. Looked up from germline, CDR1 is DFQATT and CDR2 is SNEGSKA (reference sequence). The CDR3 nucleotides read TGCAGTGCTCTGGACCCTGCGGCCGCACTGTTTTTT. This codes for CSALDPAAALFF.